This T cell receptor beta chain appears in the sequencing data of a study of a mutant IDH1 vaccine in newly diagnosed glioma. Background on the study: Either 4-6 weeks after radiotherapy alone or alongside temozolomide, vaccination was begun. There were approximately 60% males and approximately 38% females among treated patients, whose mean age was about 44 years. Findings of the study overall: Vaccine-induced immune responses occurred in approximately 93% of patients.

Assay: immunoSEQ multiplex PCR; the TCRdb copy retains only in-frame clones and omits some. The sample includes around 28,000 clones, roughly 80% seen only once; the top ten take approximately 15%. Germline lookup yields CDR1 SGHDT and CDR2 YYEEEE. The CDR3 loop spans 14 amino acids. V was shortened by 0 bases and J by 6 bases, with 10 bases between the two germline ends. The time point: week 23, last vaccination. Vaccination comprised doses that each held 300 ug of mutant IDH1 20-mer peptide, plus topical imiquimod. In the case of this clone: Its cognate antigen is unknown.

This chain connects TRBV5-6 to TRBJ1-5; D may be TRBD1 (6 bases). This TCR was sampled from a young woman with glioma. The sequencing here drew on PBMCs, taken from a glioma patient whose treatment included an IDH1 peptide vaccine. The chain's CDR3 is CASSLGEGVQPQHF. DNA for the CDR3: TGTGCCAGCAGCTTGGGGGAGGGGGTTCAGCCCCAGCATTTT.